These 17 T cell receptor beta chains were sequenced from one sample in a study of blood T cells in healthy people across ages. A second 7 to 11 cycle PCR used barcoded and J-beta primers. TCRdb reanalysed the 5' RACE reads using MiXCR and keeps one entry per CDR3 protein. There are approximately 1,700,000 distinct CDR3 sequences in the sample; about two fifths occur only once, and roughly 24% lies in the top ten. The specimen was blood. The receptor set was obtained from a human donor in good health.

The chain carries TRBV4-1 and TRBJ1-4; weak D call: TRBD1 (5 bases). CDR3 length: 17 amino acids. Germline-derived CDR1 and CDR2 are MGHRA and YSYEKL. Trimming left V 1 base short and J 0 bases short, with 12 bases between. The CDR3 protein is CASSQGGGTATNEKLFF. CDR3 nucleotides: TGCGCCAGCAGCCAAGGGGGCGGCACTGCAACTAATGAAAAACTGTTTTTT.

Concerning this clonotype itself: At one boundary the junction diverges from the germline segment, which might be a read error. V usage is TRBV27 and J usage is TRBJ1-2; no firm D call. The CDR3 sequence is 13 residues long. CDR1 is MNHEY, CDR2 SMNVEV, per germline (reference sequence). CDR3 protein: CASGLFMDYGYTF. The CDR3 coding sequence is TGTGCCAGCGGTTTATTCATGGACTATGGCTACACCTTC.

The chain uses TRBV20-1 and TRBJ2-4; D gene uncertain. V lost 7 bases and J 7 bases, leaving 20 bases between the germline ends. CDR1 and CDR2 from the germline V gene are DFQATT and SNEGSKA (reference sequence). The CDR3 is 14 residues long. The CDR3 protein is CSVATVPSRNIQYF. CDR3 nucleotides: TGCAGTGTTGCGACGGTCCCTTCCAGGAACATTCAGTACTTC.

This chain uses TRBV27 with TRBJ1-6, with TRBD1 as a possible D gene (6 bases). V lost 3 bases to trimming and J lost 0 bases, with 12 bases between them. The germline CDR1 and CDR2 sequences are MNHEY and SMNVEV (reference sequence). This CDR3 is built from 17 residues. The CDR3 loop reads CASSFTDRSSYNSPLHF. The DNA of the CDR3 is TGTGCCAGCAGTTTCACCGACAGGAGCTCCTATAATTCACCCCTCCACTTT.

The rearrangement uses TRBV5-1 and TRBJ2-2; 9 positions match TRBD1. With V trimmed by 1 base and J by 6 bases, 7 bases remained unmatched. CDR1 and CDR2 (germline): SGHRS, YFSETQ. The CDR3 consists of 16 residues. DNA for the CDR3: TGCGCCAGCAGCTTGTTACAGGGGGCGACTCCCGGGGAGCTGTTTTTT. Encoded protein: CASSLLQGATPGELFF.

This clonotype was seen only a few times. The chain has TRBV27 and TRBJ2-1, with 9 bases that match TRBD2. Trimming removed 6 bases from V and 8 bases from J; junction bases left unmatched: 17. Per the germline V gene, CDR1 is MNHEY and CDR2 is SMNVEV (reference sequence). The CDR3 totals 17 residues. The CDR3 loop is CASSNPAAAGGWYEQFF. The CDR3 coding sequence is TGTGCCAGCAGCAACCCAGCTGCAGCGGGGGGCTGGTATGAGCAGTTCTTC.

This clonotype was observed a handful of times. This rearrangement joins TRBV12-3 or TRBV12-4 to TRBJ1-4; D is perhaps TRBD1 (6 bases). This CDR3 has 16 residues. V gave up 6 bases and J gave up 8 bases, with 22 bases separating them. In nucleotides, the CDR3 is TGTGCCAGCAGGCTGGATTCTTACAGGGATGGCGAAAAACTGTTTTTT. Translating gives CASRLDSYRDGEKLFF.

With regard to this clonotype: A much larger clone sits a single nucleotide away, making a read error possible. The genes are TRBV29-1 and TRBJ2-1; tentatively, D is TRBD2 (6 bases). The CDR3 length is 12 residues. Germline V gene data show CDR1 as SQVTM and CDR2 as ANQGSEA. CDR3 region: CGVVSWGDEQFF. The CDR3 DNA reads as TGCGGCGTTGTCTCCTGGGGGGATGAGCAGTTCTTC.

This clonotype was seen a few times. A read error may explain this, as a much larger clone is one base away. V is TRBV12-3 or TRBV12-4 and J is TRBJ2-4; D remains ambiguous. This CDR3 contains 15 residues. With 5 bases removed from V and 13 bases from J, the gap between germline ends came to 24 bases. As DNA, the CDR3 is TGTGCCAGCAGTATGACAACTACCTCCTACAATGAGCAGTACTTC. Encoded protein: CASSMTTTSYNEQYF.

A word on this clonotype: This may come from a read error, since a much larger clone is one base off. The chain couples TRBV7-9 to TRBJ1-2; D call uncertain. This CDR3 contains 13 residues. CDR1 and CDR2 from the germline V gene are SEHNR and FQNEAQ (reference sequence). For the CDR3, the DNA is TGTGTCAGCAGCCTCGACGCTAACTATGGCTACACCTTC. Translation: CVSSLDANYGYTF.

This clonotype has more than one count but fewer than ten. The chain uses TRBV11-3 and TRBJ1-1; D may be TRBD1 (5 bases). Germline CDR1 and CDR2: SGHNT and YENEEA. This CDR3 comprises 14 residues. Trimming removed 5 bases at V and 4 bases at J, with 14 bases between. CDR3 in amino acids: CASSRGDGGTEAFF. CDR3 in DNA: TGTGCCAGCAGCCGCGGGGACGGGGGCACTGAAGCTTTCTTT.

This clonotype was seen a handful of times. The chain links TRBV7-8 to TRBJ2-7, with D perhaps being TRBD1 or TRBD2 (5 bases each). In germline, CDR1 is SGHVS, CDR2 FQNEAQ. V was pared by 3 bases and J by 5 bases, with 20 bases between. This CDR3 has 16 amino acids. Here the CDR3 reads CASSLIMVGAPHEQYF. In nucleotides, the CDR3 is TGTGCCAGCAGCTTGATAATGGTCGGGGCTCCCCACGAGCAGTACTTC.

This clonotype has just a few counts. The chain joins TRBV2 to TRBJ2-7; possibly TRBD1 for D (6 bases). In germline, CDR1 is SNHLY, CDR2 FYNNEI. The CDR3 spans 13 residues. Deletions cut 7 bases from V and 7 bases from J, with 17 bases between. The CDR3 DNA reads as TGTGCCAGCACCCAGGGGTACGACTCGGAGCAGTACTTC. Amino acid sequence: CASTQGYDSEQYF.

V gene TRBV20-1 combines with J gene TRBJ1-6; TRBD1 is a possible D gene (5 bases). There are 15 residues in the CDR3. Germline loops: CDR1 DFQATT, CDR2 SNEGSKA (reference sequence). V shed 3 bases and J shed 10 bases, with 19 bases lying between them. In DNA form, the CDR3 reads TGCAGTGCTAGGGAGGGTCGGGGGTATGGATCACCCCTCCACTTT. It yields the protein CSAREGRGYGSPLHF.

This clonotype has just a few counts. The gene calls are TRBV20-1 and TRBJ2-1; 8 bases agree with TRBD1. This CDR3 region has 13 residues. From germline, CDR1 is DFQATT and CDR2 SNEGSKA (reference sequence). The V gene end was trimmed by 4 bases and the J gene end by 6 bases; junction bases not matched to a gene: 5. This CDR3 reads CSATRQGSNEQFF. The DNA of the CDR3 is TGCAGTGCTACGCGACAGGGGAGCAATGAGCAGTTCTTC.

This rearrangement joins TRBV7-9 to TRBJ2-5; TRBD1 might be the D (6 bases). Trimming removed 2 bases at V and 13 bases at J, with 11 bases between. The V gene's germline CDR1 is SEHNR and CDR2 FQNEAQ (reference sequence). The CDR3 consists of 11 residues. The CDR3: CASSLRTEAYF. The CDR3 DNA follows: TGTGCCAGCAGCTTAAGGACAGAGGCGTACTTC.

The chain couples TRBV12-3 or TRBV12-4 to TRBJ2-3; D is perhaps TRBD2 (6 bases). This CDR3 has 17 residues. Trimming took 5 bases from V and 6 from J, leaving 24 bases between them. CDR3: CASSIGLPGANKDTQYF. CDR3 DNA sequence: TGTGCCAGCAGTATTGGCCTCCCGGGAGCCAACAAGGATACGCAGTATTTT.